Below, 13 T cell receptor beta chains from the same sample are listed, as sequenced in a study of shared clonotypes between healthy human individuals. Here immunoSEQ multiplex PCR was the method, and the copy in TCRdb shows in-frame clones only, minus some. The sample has 2 million to 2.5 million clones; more than 90% are singletons. The specimen sequenced was naive CD4+ T cells sorted from blood. Documented subset: CD45RA+ positively selected. The source is a man between 18 and 35 years old in good health.

To note about this clone: Other DNA sequences in this specimen translate into the identical CDR3. This chain uses TRBV5-1 with TRBJ1-5, with 7 positions matching TRBD1. With V trimmed by 2 bases and J by 3 bases, 2 bases remained unmatched. Per germline, CDR1 SGHRS and CDR2 YFSETQ. The CDR3 has 14 amino acids. CDR3 coding DNA: TGCGCCAGCAGCTTTGGGACAGACAATCAGCCCCAGCATTTT. It translates to CASSFGTDNQPQHF.

This sequence joins TRBV4-1 and TRBJ1-5; perhaps TRBD1 as D (6 bases). This CDR3 is 16 amino acids long. CDR1 is MGHRA, CDR2 YSYEKL, per germline. V gave up 4 bases and J gave up 1 base, with 14 bases separating them. The chain's CDR3 is CASSPGGGLSNQPQHF. The CDR3 bases are TGCGCCAGCAGCCCCGGAGGGGGACTGAGCAATCAGCCCCAGCATTTT.

V is TRBV7-2 and J is TRBJ1-2; no reliable D call. V lost 5 bases and J lost 5, with 12 bases in between. Germline loops: CDR1 SGHTA, CDR2 FQGNSA. The CDR3 loop spans 13 amino acids. In DNA form, the CDR3 reads TGTGCCAGCAGCCGAAACGGCGGTTATGGCTACACCTTC. It is translated as CASSRNGGYGYTF.

The rearrangement uses TRBV30 and TRBJ2-7, with 13 bases matching TRBD2. CDR3 length: 14 amino acids. V shed 3 bases, J shed 1 base, and the junction held 0 bases outside the gene matches. Germline CDR1 GTSNPN, CDR2 SVGIG (reference sequence). CDR3 protein: CAWRGLAGSYEQYF. In nucleotides, the CDR3 is TGTGCCTGGAGGGGACTAGCGGGATCCTACGAGCAGTACTTC.

The chain is built from TRBV5-6 and TRBJ1-3; the D gene is possibly TRBD1 (5 bases). Germline V gives CDR1 SGHDT, CDR2 YYEEEE. There are 15 residues in the CDR3. Trimming removed 2 bases from V and 4 bases from J, with 13 bases in between. The CDR3 is CASSLLQAQGNTIYF. In DNA, the CDR3 is TGTGCCAGCAGCTTACTACAGGCCCAAGGAAACACCATATATTTT.

This rearrangement joins TRBV28 to TRBJ2-3, with D perhaps matching TRBD1 or TRBD2 (7 bases each). The V gene lost 7 bases and the J gene lost 5 bases, with 16 bases spanning the gap. This CDR3 comprises 14 residues. Looked up from germline, CDR1 is MDHEN and CDR2 is SYDVKM. The CDR3 region is CASNLGGGVDTQYF. CDR3 nucleotide sequence: TGTGCCAGCAATTTGGGAGGGGGCGTAGATACGCAGTATTTT.

The chain carries TRBV7-2 and TRBJ2-1, with D possibly TRBD1 on 6 matching bases. The CDR3 is 17 amino acids. CDR1 and CDR2 from the germline V gene are SGHTA and FQGNSA. Trimming took 5 bases from V and 4 from J, leaving 21 bases between them. The DNA of the CDR3 is TGTGCCAGCAGCGCCTACCTACAGGGAATAGGATACAATGAGCAGTTCTTC. This codes for CASSAYLQGIGYNEQFF.

Points on this clone: Additional DNA sequences in this sample encode the identical CDR3. V gene TRBV7-9 combines with J gene TRBJ2-1; D is perhaps TRBD1 or TRBD2 (6 bases each). V was shortened by 1 base and J by 4 bases, with 8 bases between the two germline ends. Per germline, CDR1 SEHNR and CDR2 FQNEAQ (reference sequence). The CDR3 is 14 residues long. The CDR3 region has the DNA TGTGCCAGCAGCTTAGGAGGGGGGTACAATGAGCAGTTCTTC. Its translation is CASSLGGGYNEQFF. Together with reference TRBV7-9 and TRBJ2-1, the CDR3 gives the full variable domain: DTGVSQNPRHKITKRGQNVTFRCDPISEHNRLYWYRQTLGQGPEFLTYFQNEAQLEKSRLLSDRFSAERPKGSFSTLEIQRTEQGDSAMYLCASSLGGGYNEQFFGPGTRLTVL.

The rearrangement uses TRBV2 and TRBJ1-2; D is unresolved. This CDR3 contains 11 residues. Germline V gene data show CDR1 as SNHLY and CDR2 as FYNNEI. Deletions cut 6 bases from V and 8 bases from J, with 10 bases between. CDR3 sequence reads: CASREARGYTF. The CDR3 DNA reads as TGTGCCAGCAGAGAGGCGCGCGGCTACACCTTC.

The CDR3 loop reads CASSLSGGLGTEAFF. In DNA form, the CDR3 reads TGTGCCAGCAGCTTGTCCGGGGGGCTGGGCACTGAAGCTTTCTTT. The chain uses TRBV7-9 and TRBJ1-1, with a weak D call TRBD1 (6 bases). Per the germline V gene, CDR1 is SEHNR and CDR2 is FQNEAQ (reference sequence). The CDR3 consists of 15 residues. V shed 3 bases and J shed 4 bases, with 15 bases lying between them. The entire variable domain, with the rest obtained from reference TRBV7-9 and TRBJ1-1, is as follows: DTGVSQNPRHKITKRGQNVTFRCDPISEHNRLYWYRQTLGQGPEFLTYFQNEAQLEKSRLLSDRFSAERPKGSFSTLEIQRTEQGDSAMYLCASSLSGGLGTEAFFGQGTRLTVV.

This chain connects TRBV9 to TRBJ1-2; D gene unclear. CDR1 SGDLS and CDR2 YYNGEE come from the germline V gene. Trimming took off 4 bases at V and 5 bases at J, with 15 bases between the two ends. This CDR3 has 14 amino acids. The CDR3 reads CASSSNSGFYGYTF. CDR3 bases: TGTGCCAGCAGCTCAAACAGTGGATTTTATGGCTACACCTTC.

The rearrangement links TRBV5-4 to TRBJ1-1; TRBD1 might be the D (6 bases). The CDR3 is made up of 16 amino acids. V shed 3 bases and J shed 1 base, with 16 bases lying between them. The germline gives CDR1 SGHNT, CDR2 YYREEE (reference sequence). The CDR3 loop reads CASSSKFPGANTEAFF. CDR3 coding DNA: TGTGCCAGCAGCTCTAAGTTTCCGGGGGCGAACACTGAAGCTTTCTTT. The full variable domain, in which reference TRBV5-4 and TRBJ1-1 provide the parts outside the CDR3, is ETGVTQSPTHLIKTRGQQVTLRCSSQSGHNTVSWYQQALGQGPQFIFQYYREEENGRGNFPPRFSGLQFPNYSSELNVNALELDDSALYLCASSSKFPGANTEAFFGQGTRLTVV.

The chain recombines TRBV2 with TRBJ1-4; D remains ambiguous. The ends were cut back, 3 bases at V and 7 bases at J, with 15 bases in the middle. The CDR3 sequence is 15 residues long. CDR1 SNHLY and CDR2 FYNNEI come from the germline V gene. This CDR3 reads CASSDLLAVFEKLFF. As DNA, the CDR3 is TGTGCCAGCAGTGATCTCCTGGCGGTATTTGAAAAACTGTTTTTT.